These T cell receptor beta chains were read from a single sample in a study of brain T cells in children with intractable seizures. Method: immunoSEQ multiplex PCR; TCRdb's copy keeps in-frame clones and lacks some. The sample has about 350,000 clones, roughly 93% seen once. The sequencing here drew on peripheral blood, taken more than 4 months after surgery. The receptors derive from a boy less than two years old with tuberous sclerosis and intractable seizures. The CDR3 runs from the conserved cysteine through the conserved F or W. A D gene is named only where the DNA matches it firmly. Size values are once, few and many counts, or a class for expanded clones, and some rows have none.

-	-	TRBJ2-5	TRBV12-3/TRBV12-4	TGTGCCAGCAGTTTAAAGGAAGAGACCCAGTACTTC	CASSLKEETQYF
-	-	TRBJ2-5	TRBV7-6	TGTGCCAGCAGCTTAGATGCCCCCCCGGGAGAGACCCAGTACTTC	CASSLDAPPGETQYF
-	-	TRBJ1-5	TRBV4-1	TGCGCCAGCAGCCAAGATTTGGGCCTTGGCGATCAGCCCCAGCATTTT	CASSQDLGLGDQPQHF
TRBD2	-	TRBJ2-1	TRBV9	TGTGCCAGCAGCACCGCTAGCGGGGGGGTCTACAATGAGCAGTTCTTC	CASSTASGGVYNEQFF
-	few	TRBJ2-1	TRBV11-3	TGTGCCAGCAGCCTGGACTACTACAATGAGCAGTTCTTC	CASSLDYYNEQFF
-	-	TRBJ1-1	TRBV18	TGTGCCAGCTCACCAGGGTCGAGGGCTTTCTTT	CASSPGSRAFF
TRBD2	-	TRBJ2-7	TRBV9	TGTGCCAGCAGCGTAGAACCAGCGGGGGCCTACGAGCAGTACTTC	CASSVEPAGAYEQYF
TRBD1	-	TRBJ2-3	TRBV4-1	TGCGCCAGCAGCCAAGATTGGACAGGGATGGTGTTTACGCAGTATTTT	CASSQDWTGMVFTQYF
TRBD2	-	TRBJ2-1	TRBV25-1	TGTGCCAGCAGTCTTTTGGGTAGCGGGGGAATCTACAATGAGCAGTTCTTC	CASSLLGSGGIYNEQFF
-	-	TRBJ2-1	TRBV27	TGTGCCAGCACCATTTACAATGAGCAGTTCTTC	CASTIYNEQFF
-	-	TRBJ2-3	TRBV5-1	TGCGCCAGCAGCTTGACTAGGTCGGGCATCACAGATACGCAGTATTTT	CASSLTRSGITDTQYF
-	-	TRBJ1-2	TRBV7-9	TGTGCCAGCAGCTTAGATCTGCCGGTGAGCGGCTACACCTTC	CASSLDLPVSGYTF
-	once	TRBJ2-7	TRBV7-3	TGTGCCAGCAGCCTAGCGCGGGCCCGCTCCTACGAGCAGTACTTC	CASSLARARSYEQYF
-	-	TRBJ2-7	TRBV10-2	TGCGCCAGCAGCCGCCCAGGGACCCTTACCTACGAGCAGTACTTC	CASSRPGTLTYEQYF
-	once	TRBJ1-1	TRBV7-6	TGTGCCAGCAGCTTAGCCGGGTACTCTCAGAACACTGAAGCTTTCTTT	CASSLAGYSQNTEAFF
TRBD1	-	TRBJ1-1	TRBV13	TGTGCCAGCAGCCCGAGACAGGGTCCTAACCCTGAAGCTTTCTTT	CASSPRQGPNPEAFF
-	-	TRBJ1-1	TRBV5-4	TGTGCCAGCAGCTACATCGGGGGGCTCCTGTCGGAAGCTTTCTTT	CASSYIGGLLSEAFF
-	few	TRBJ2-7	TRBV27	TGTGCCAGCAGCGTAACAGGGAGCTACGAGCAGTACTTC	CASSVTGSYEQYF
-	-	TRBJ2-5	TRBV5-1	TGCGCCAGCAGCTTGGAGGGGCGGGAGACCCAGTACTTC	CASSLEGRETQYF
TRBD2	-	TRBJ2-2	TRBV19	TGTGCCAGTAGCTACTACAGCGGGGGGGGCCGCGGCTACGGGGAGCTGTTTTTT	CASSYYSGGGRGYGELFF
TRBD1	once	TRBJ1-1	TRBV4-1	TGCGCCAGCAGCCAACAGGGGGGGGCTATGAACACTGAAGCTTTCTTT	CASSQQGGAMNTEAFF
-	-	TRBJ2-1	TRBV19	TGTGCCAGTAGTTCCCAGGAACGATATGGTGAGCAGTTCTTC	CASSSQERYGEQFF
TRBD1	-	TRBJ2-7	TRBV9	TGTGCCAGCAGCTCGAGGACAGGGGACAACGAGCAGTACTTC	CASSSRTGDNEQYF
TRBD2	once	TRBJ2-1	TRBV2	TGTGCCAGCAGTGAACCCACTAAGCGGGATTGCAATGAGCAGTTCTTC	CASSEPTKRDCNEQFF
-	-	TRBJ2-1	TRBV5-1	TGCGCCAGCCAGAGAAGAGTAGCGGTTTACAATGAGCAGTTCTTC	CASQRRVAVYNEQFF
TRBD2	-	TRBJ2-5	TRBV7-9	TGTGCCAGCAGCCAGACCGGGACTAGCGGGGGGGCAAGTGGAGAGACCCAGTACTTC	CASSQTGTSGGASGETQYF
-	-	TRBJ2-7	TRBV2	TGTGCCAGCAGTGACCGGGGGACCCCCCACTACGAGCAGTACTTC	CASSDRGTPHYEQYF
-	-	TRBJ2-1	TRBV28	TGTGCCAGCACCCCTAGGTTCGATGAGCAGTTCTTC	CASTPRFDEQFF
-	-	TRBJ1-3	TRBV7-2	TGTGCCAGCGGGAAGGTGGGCTCTGGAAACACCATATATTTT	CASGKVGSGNTIYF
TRBD2	-	TRBJ2-7	TRBV9	TGTGCCAGCAGCCCATCAGCTAGCGGGGGCCCGTACGAGCAGTACTTC	CASSPSASGGPYEQYF
TRBD1	-	TRBJ2-7	TRBV7-9	TGTGCCAGCAGCTTAGTAGGCCTCGGGACAGGTTGGTACGAGCAGTACTTC	CASSLVGLGTGWYEQYF
-	once	TRBJ1-5	TRBV19	TGTGCCAGTAATCATTACAGGGCAAGCAATCAGCCCCAGCATTTT	CASNHYRASNQPQHF
-	-	TRBJ2-7	TRBV4-1	TGCGCCAGCAGCCAAGTACGAGACGGATCCTACGAGCAGTACTTC	CASSQVRDGSYEQYF
-	-	TRBJ1-1	TRBV3-1/TRBV3-2	TGTGCCAGCAGCCAAGCCCCGGGGGGCACTGAAGCTTTCTTT	CASSQAPGGTEAFF
TRBD1	-	TRBJ2-3	TRBV27	TGTGCCAGCAGTTCCGGACAGGAAGGGATCCTTCGCACAGATACGCAGTATTTT	CASSSGQEGILRTDTQYF
TRBD1	-	TRBJ1-2	TRBV2	TGTGCCAGCAGAATTGACAGGGGGCGGGTGTATGGCTACACCTTC	CASRIDRGRVYGYTF
-	once	TRBJ2-3	TRBV30	TGTGCCTGGAGTGTAACAGGCGGGACAGAGGATACGCAGTATTTT	CAWSVTGGTEDTQYF
-	-	TRBJ2-1	TRBV14	TGTGCCAGCAGCCAATTTGGGAGCTCCTACAATGAGCAGTTCTTC	CASSQFGSSYNEQFF
-	-	TRBJ1-1	TRBV2	TGTGCCAGCAGTGAACGCCGGGTTCGGAACACTGAAGCTTTCTTT	CASSERRVRNTEAFF
-	-	TRBJ1-1	TRBV25-1	TGTGCCAGCAGTGACGGAGAAGCTTTCTTT	CASSDGEAFF
TRBD1	-	TRBJ1-5	TRBV19	TGTGCCACCCGGGACAGGGATAGTCAGCCCCAGCATTTT	CATRDRDSQPQHF
TRBD1	-	TRBJ1-2	TRBV7-2	TGTGCCAGCAGAGGGACAGGCTATGGCTACACCTTC	CASRGTGYGYTF
TRBD1	once	TRBJ2-2	TRBV14	TGTGCCAGCAGTCTAATCATGGACAGGGCCACCGGGGAGCTGTTTTTT	CASSLIMDRATGELFF
-	-	TRBJ1-4	TRBV3-1/TRBV3-2	TGTGCCAGCAGCCACAGACAGATACGTAATGAAAAACTGTTTTTT	CASSHRQIRNEKLFF
-	-	TRBJ1-1	TRBV29-1	TGCAGCGTCAGGCGGGGGATGAACACTGAAGCTTTCTTT	CSVRRGMNTEAFF
-	-	TRBJ2-1	TRBV9	TGTGCCAGCAGCGTAAATACAGACCTCTCCTACAATGAGCAGTTCTTC	CASSVNTDLSYNEQFF
-	once	TRBJ1-4	TRBV19	TGTGCCAGTAGCCCCGGGGGGGTAGGAAGTGAAAAACTGTTTTTT	CASSPGGVGSEKLFF
-	-	TRBJ2-7	TRBV7-2	TGTGCCAGCAGCTCGGGAGCCTACGAGCAGTACTTC	CASSSGAYEQYF
TRBD1	-	TRBJ1-2	TRBV2	TGTGCCAGCAGTGGGGACAGGGAAGCCATCTATGGCTACACCTTC	CASSGDREAIYGYTF
TRBD1	-	TRBJ2-7	TRBV6-5	TGTGCCAGCATGTTCGCCCGGGACAGGGTCTACGAGCAGTACTTC	CASMFARDRVYEQYF
TRBD1	-	TRBJ2-7	TRBV18	TGTGCCAGCTCACCCGGACAGGCCGCGACCTTC	CASSPGQAATF